Listed below are T cell receptor beta chains from one sample, sequenced in a study of PD-1 blockade in classical Hodgkin lymphoma. Sequencing used immunoSEQ multiplex PCR; TCRdb keeps in-frame clones, though not all of them. The sample lists 100,000 or so clones, over 85% occurring once. The sequencing used peripheral blood mononuclear cells (PBMCs), collected before the fourth cycle of nivolumab. The receptors were gathered from a human donor with classical Hodgkin lymphoma. Both conserved end residues are part of each CDR3. A D gene is named only where the DNA matches it firmly. Some rows have no size entry. The others give once, few or many, or a class for an expanded clone.

>TRBD1|-|TRBJ1-2|14|TRBV28
CASSLIQGASGYTF
TGTGCCAGCAGTCTCATACAGGGGGCTTCTGGCTACACCTTC
>-|-|TRBJ1-2|15|TRBV7-9
CASSFWQGSNYGYTF
TGTGCCAGCAGCTTCTGGCAGGGCTCTAACTATGGCTACACCTTC
>-|-|TRBJ1-1|12|TRBV2
CASRTGNTEAFF
TGTGCCAGCAGAACGGGAAACACTGAAGCTTTCTTT
>-|-|TRBJ1-2|13|TRBV7-2
CASSLAGAGGYTF
TGTGCCAGCAGCTTAGCAGGGGCAGGTGGCTACACCTTC
>-|-|TRBJ2-3|14|TRBV29-1
CSVRGTGNTDTQYF
TGCAGCGTTAGAGGAACAGGGAACACAGATACGCAGTATTTT
>-|-|TRBJ2-7|14|TRBV5-1
CASSLMPDYYEQYF
TGCGCCAGCAGCTTGATGCCAGATTACTACGAGCAGTACTTC
>TRBD2|-|TRBJ2-3|15|TRBV6-1
CASRAWTSGSDTQYF
TGTGCCAGCAGGGCCTGGACTAGCGGTAGCGATACGCAGTATTTT
>TRBD2|-|TRBJ2-1|16|TRBV30
CAWRWASGISYNEQFF
TGTGCCTGGAGGTGGGCTAGCGGGATCTCCTACAATGAGCAGTTCTTC
>TRBD2|-|TRBJ2-1|13|TRBV11-3
CASSSLADGWQFF
TGTGCCAGCAGCTCACTAGCGGATGGATGGCAGTTCTTC
>-|-|TRBJ2-2|15|TRBV9
CASSVEGVGTGELFF
TGTGCCAGCAGCGTCGAGGGAGTCGGCACCGGGGAGCTGTTTTTT
>TRBD2|-|TRBJ2-5|15|TRBV7-8
CASIEGLAVQETQYF
TGTGCCAGCATCGAGGGACTAGCGGTCCAAGAGACCCAGTACTTC
>TRBD1|-|TRBJ2-4|15|TRBV2
CASRQGIVVENIQYF
TGTGCCAGCAGACAGGGGATTGTGGTTGAAAACATTCAGTACTTC
>TRBD1|-|TRBJ2-1|14|TRBV5-4
CASSSRQGSNEQFF
TGTGCCAGCAGCTCCAGACAGGGGAGCAATGAGCAGTTCTTC
>TRBD2|-|TRBJ2-7|14|TRBV19
CASSDLAGTYEQYF
TGTGCCAGTAGCGACCTAGCGGGTACCTACGAGCAGTACTTC
>-|-|TRBJ2-7|11|TRBV6-1
CASSDPSEQYF
TGTGCCAGCAGTGATCCCTCCGAGCAGTACTTC
>TRBD2|-|TRBJ2-7|15|TRBV10-3
CAISDGGTSGYEQYF
TGTGCCATCAGTGATGGTGGGACTAGCGGCTACGAGCAGTACTTC
>TRBD1|-|TRBJ1-5|14|TRBV4-3
CASSRDRGYQPQHF
TGCGCCAGCAGCCGAGACAGGGGTTATCAGCCCCAGCATTTT
>TRBD1|-|TRBJ2-4|17|TRBV28
CASSPRGQALAKNIQYF
TGTGCCAGCAGCCCTCGGGGACAGGCCCTAGCCAAAAACATTCAGTACTTC
>TRBD2|-|TRBJ2-7|15|TRBV4-1
CASSQTGTSSYEQYF
TGCGCCAGCAGCCAGACCGGGACTAGCTCCTACGAGCAGTACTTC
>TRBD1|-|TRBJ1-4|15|TRBV28
CASSPSTGVGEKLFF
TGTGCCAGCAGTCCCTCGACAGGGGTAGGGGAAAAACTGTTTTTT
>TRBD2|-|TRBJ2-3|15|TRBV28
CASSAGTSGSDTQYF
TGTGCCAGCAGTGCCGGGACTAGCGGGAGTGATACGCAGTATTTT
>-|few|TRBJ2-2|16|TRBV6-4
CASSDSLRSNTGELFF
TGTGCCAGCAGTGACTCCCTTCGGTCGAACACCGGGGAGCTGTTTTTT
>-|-|TRBJ2-4|10|TRBV20-1
CSARRGIQYF
TGCAGTGCTAGGAGGGGCATTCAGTACTTC
>-|-|TRBJ2-7|13|TRBV2
CASNQNAFYEQYF
TGTGCCAGCAACCAAAATGCATTCTACGAGCAGTACTTC
>TRBD2|-|TRBJ2-7|16|TRBV5-6
CASSLAGGTLGVEQYF
TGTGCCAGCAGCTTGGCCGGGGGGACCCTTGGGGTCGAGCAGTACTTC
>TRBD1|-|TRBJ1-5|14|TRBV28
CASILGQGSGPQHF
TGTGCCAGCATTCTCGGACAGGGATCGGGGCCCCAGCATTTT
>-|few|TRBJ1-2|13|TRBV7-9
CASSSAGPYGYTF
TGTGCCAGCAGCTCTGCCGGGCCCTATGGCTACACCTTC
>-|-|TRBJ1-5|14|TRBV19
CATQDMYSNQPQHF
TGTGCCACCCAGGACATGTATAGCAATCAGCCCCAGCATTTT
>-|once|TRBJ1-2|10|TRBV20-1
CSAGEYGYTF
TGCAGTGCTGGGGAATATGGCTACACCTTC
>-|-|TRBJ2-5|15|TRBV5-1
CASSLPSSYQETQYF
TGCGCCAGCAGCTTACCCTCCTCGTACCAAGAGACCCAGTACTTC
>TRBD2|-|TRBJ2-1|16|TRBV5-1
CASSLTSGLAQDEQFF
TGCGCCAGCAGCTTGACCTCCGGACTAGCGCAGGATGAGCAGTTCTTC
>TRBD1|-|TRBJ1-2|17|TRBV28
CASSLGTGGPGGYGYTF
TGTGCCAGCAGCCTCGGGACAGGGGGCCCCGGCGGCTATGGCTACACCTTC
>-|-|TRBJ2-5|20|TRBV28
CASSFLTDLSQGPNQETQYF
TGTGCCAGCAGTTTCCTCACGGACCTCTCTCAGGGACCGAACCAAGAGACCCAGTACTTC
>-|-|TRBJ2-6|17|TRBV5-6
CASSKGVGGSGANVLTF
TGTGCCAGCAGCAAGGGGGTAGGGGGCTCTGGGGCCAACGTCCTGACTTTC
>TRBD1|-|TRBJ1-5|13|TRBV7-2
CASSDRGNQPQHF
TGTGCCAGCAGCGACAGGGGCAATCAGCCCCAGCATTTT
>TRBD2|-|TRBJ2-7|12|TRBV30
CAWSVQAGVQYF
TGTGCCTGGAGTGTACAAGCGGGAGTGCAGTACTTC
>-|-|TRBJ1-2|16|TRBV11-2
CASSLDRGGFIYGYTF
TGTGCCAGCAGCTTAGACAGGGGAGGTTTTATCTATGGCTACACCTTC
>TRBD2|-|TRBJ2-1|16|TRBV9
CASSPTLAGGVNEQFF
TGTGCCAGCAGCCCGACCCTAGCGGGGGGGGTCAATGAGCAGTTCTTC
>-|-|TRBJ2-3|16|TRBV11-2
CASRRLLATKSDTQYF
TGTGCCAGCAGGCGTCTACTTGCCACCAAAAGTGATACGCAGTATTTT
>-|-|TRBJ2-1|12|TRBV28
CASSLWRDEQFF
TGTGCCAGCAGTTTATGGAGGGATGAGCAGTTCTTC
>-|-|TRBJ1-1|11|TRBV5-1
CASSLDSEAFF
TGCGCCAGCAGCTTGGACTCTGAAGCTTTCTTT
>-|-|TRBJ2-1|14|TRBV6-5
CASSQERRYNEQFF
TGTGCCAGCAGTCAAGAGCGGAGGTACAATGAGCAGTTCTTC
>TRBD1|-|TRBJ1-2|17|TRBV14
CASSPKMDRRTNYGYTF
TGTGCCAGCAGCCCAAAGATGGACAGGCGAACTAACTATGGCTACACCTTC
>TRBD1|-|TRBJ1-2|15|TRBV28
CASRETGGRGYGYTF
TGTGCCAGCAGAGAGACAGGGGGCCGTGGCTATGGCTACACCTTC
>-|-|TRBJ1-1|15|TRBV4-1
CASSQGQGLNTEAFF
TGCGCCAGCAGCCAAGGGCAGGGCTTGAACACTGAAGCTTTCTTT